The present entry profiles one T cell receptor (beta chain) with its context. Its antigen is unidentified. The sample comes from a study of blood T cells in healthy people across ages. Study-level findings and limits: There was no known CMV status for donors, so expanded clonotype changes were possibly confounded.

Looked up from germline, CDR1 is DFQATT and CDR2 is SNEGSKA (reference sequence). V lost 7 bases, J lost 6 bases, and 22 bases lay in between. This CDR3 spans 14 amino acids. A J-beta primer mix and a sample-barcoded 5' primer were used in a second PCR of about 7 to 12 cycles. MiXCR, run by TCRdb on the 5' RACE reads, gives a single entry per CDR3 protein. Of more than 650,000 distinct CDR3 sequences in the sample, 22% are singletons; the top ten hold 22%. This chain connects TRBV20-1 to TRBJ2-7, with D unclear. The sequence was collected from a man in his sixties or seventies in good health. Sequenced sample: blood. The CDR3 protein is CSVVAGRGAREQYF. DNA for the CDR3: TGCAGTGTTGTTGCCGGGCGCGGTGCCCGCGAGCAGTACTTC.